The 17 T cell receptor beta chains below all came from one sample that was sequenced in a study of shared clonotypes between healthy human individuals. Sequenced by immunoSEQ multiplex PCR; TCRdb stores in-frame clones only, minus some. The profile shows about half a million clones, around 79% of them singletons. Sequencing was performed on PBMCs. The receptors were sampled from a woman aged 40 to 50 in good health. Some clones in this sample may be carry-over from other donors' samples.

The V and J genes are TRBV11-1 and TRBJ2-3; no firm D call. Per the germline V gene, CDR1 is SGHAT and CDR2 is FQDESV (reference sequence). Trimming took 1 base from V and 2 from J, leaving 7 bases between them. The CDR3 runs to 14 residues. CDR3 DNA sequence: TGTGCCAGCAGCTTAGGGCAGTCCACAGATACGCAGTATTTT. This codes for CASSLGQSTDTQYF.

This chain connects TRBV4-1 to TRBJ2-7; a possible D gene is TRBD2 (6 bases). The V end was cut by 0 bases, the J end by 1 base, with 10 bases between. Germline V gene sequence: CDR1 MGHRA, CDR2 YSYEKL. This CDR3 spans 15 amino acids. The CDR3 is CASSQDWRESYEQYF. CDR3 in DNA: TGCGCCAGCAGCCAAGATTGGAGGGAATCCTACGAGCAGTACTTC.

The chain employs TRBV19 and TRBJ2-1; TRBD2 aligns across 14 bases. The CDR3 spans 15 residues. Germline values: CDR1 LNHDA, CDR2 SQIVND (reference sequence). Losses at the gene ends were 5 bases for V and 6 bases for J; bases not matched to a gene: 3. The CDR3 spells CASSWTSGGFNEQFF. For the CDR3, the DNA is TGTGCCAGTAGTTGGACTAGCGGGGGGTTCAATGAGCAGTTCTTC. The full variable domain, with the rest looked up from reference TRBV19 and TRBJ2-1, is DGGITQSPKYLFRKEGQNVTLSCEQNLNHDAMYWYRQDPGQGLRLIYYSQIVNDFQKGDIAEGYSVSREKKESFPLTVTSAQKNPTAFYLCASSWTSGGFNEQFFGPGTRLTVL.

The J gene is TRBJ2-2, the V gene TRBV19, with D hard to call. Germline CDR1 LNHDA, CDR2 SQIVND (reference sequence). The CDR3 sequence is 16 residues long. V lost 6 bases and J lost 1, with 15 bases in between. The CDR3 sequence is CASSPQDGWNTGELFF. DNA for the CDR3: TGTGCCAGTAGCCCCCAGGACGGGTGGAACACCGGGGAGCTGTTTTTT.

The chain recombines TRBV7-2 with TRBJ1-4; D gene ambiguous. V was cut by 2 bases and J by 16 bases, with 17 bases left in between. The CDR3 covers 13 residues. The V gene's germline CDR1 is SGHTA and CDR2 FQGNSA. The CDR3 DNA is TGTGCCAGCAGCTTAACGGGATTGGAAACGGAGTTTTTT. Protein sequence: CASSLTGLETEFF. Full variable domain (missing parts from reference TRBV7-2 and TRBJ1-4): GAGVSQSPSNKVTEKGKDVELRCDPISGHTALYWYRQSLGQGLEFLIYFQGNSAPDKSGLPSDRFSAERTGGSVSTLTIQRTQQEDSAVYLCASSLTGLETEFFGSGTQLSVL.

This clone was counted a single time. The rearrangement uses TRBV7-9 and TRBJ2-4; D gene uncertain. This CDR3 has 14 residues. V gave up 6 bases and J gave up 6 bases, with 15 bases separating them. CDR1 is SEHNR, CDR2 FQNEAQ, per germline (reference sequence). CDR3 sequence (DNA): TGTGCCAGCAGGGCCCCGGGTACGGGAAACATTCAGTACTTC. Its protein product is CASRAPGTGNIQYF.

The chain recombines TRBV30 with TRBJ2-3; 9 nucleotides align to TRBD2. The CDR3 spans 14 residues. CDR1 and CDR2 from the germline V gene are GTSNPN and SVGIG (reference sequence). After removal of 0 bases from V and 5 bases from J, the junction contained 3 bases not matched to a gene. The CDR3 bases are TGTGCCTGGAGTGTAAAAGCGGGAGGAGATACGCAGTATTTT. This sequence encodes CAWSVKAGGDTQYF.

The chain joins TRBV6-5 to TRBJ2-2; perhaps D is TRBD1 or TRBD2 (5 bases each). Trimming took 1 base from V and 1 from J, leaving 10 bases between them. Per germline, CDR1 MNHEY and CDR2 SVGAGI. This CDR3 spans 16 amino acids. The CDR3: CASSYFRGENTGELFF. The CDR3 region has the DNA TGTGCCAGCAGTTACTTTCGGGGCGAGAACACCGGGGAGCTGTTTTTT.

V is TRBV2 and J is TRBJ1-5; D gene unclear. The CDR3 runs to 14 residues. V lost 1 base to trimming and J lost 4 bases, with 8 bases between them. Germline V gene data show CDR1 as SNHLY and CDR2 as FYNNEI. The CDR3 coding sequence is TGTGCCAGCAGTGAAGGGGGTGGAAATCAGCCCCAGCATTTT. Protein product: CASSEGGGNQPQHF.

This chain uses TRBV29-1 with TRBJ2-7, with D possibly being TRBD1 (6 bases). CDR1 is SQVTM and CDR2 is ANQGSEA in the germline V gene. The CDR3 is made up of 12 amino acids. The ends were cut back, 0 bases at V and 3 bases at J, with 6 bases in the middle. DNA of the CDR3: TGCAGCGTTGAAGAGGACAGCTACGAGCAGTACTTC. Its translation: CSVEEDSYEQYF.

The rearrangement links TRBV19 to TRBJ2-7, with D possibly TRBD2 on 6 matching bases. The CDR3 has 14 amino acids. Trimming took 5 bases from V and 4 from J, leaving 15 bases between them. Germline CDR1 LNHDA, CDR2 SQIVND (reference sequence). This chain's CDR3 is CASSPGLLGYEQYF. For the CDR3, the DNA is TGTGCCAGTAGTCCGGGACTCCTTGGGTACGAGCAGTACTTC.

This clone has only a few counts. The same CDR3 also results from other DNA sequences found in this sample. The CDR3 region is CASSSGNYEQYF. The CDR3 nucleotides read TGTGCCAGCTCAAGCGGGAATTACGAGCAGTACTTC. This sequence joins TRBV19 and TRBJ2-7; the match to TRBD2 covers 7 bases. The germline V gene encodes CDR1 LNHDA and CDR2 SQIVND (reference sequence). The CDR3 extends over 12 amino acids. With V trimmed by 9 bases and J by 4 bases, 6 bases remained unmatched.

The chain employs TRBV29-1 and TRBJ2-5; 10 nucleotides align to TRBD2. Germline values: CDR1 SQVTM, CDR2 ANQGSEA. CDR3 size: 14 residues. V shed 8 bases and J 2 bases; nucleotides not matched to a gene: 8. The CDR3 DNA is TGCAGCATATCTACTAGCGGGGCTCAAGAGACCCAGTACTTC. It codes for CSISTSGAQETQYF.

This sequence joins TRBV7-9 and TRBJ1-1; D uncertain. V was clipped by 3 bases and J by 4 bases, with 21 bases between them. This CDR3 contains 17 residues. Per the germline V gene, CDR1 is SEHNR and CDR2 is FQNEAQ (reference sequence). The CDR3 protein is CASSFVLDGGSSTEAFF. Here the CDR3 DNA reads TGTGCCAGCAGCTTCGTCCTTGACGGCGGTTCGTCCACTGAAGCTTTCTTT. Based on the CDR3 plus reference TRBV7-9 and TRBJ1-1, the full variable domain is DTGVSQNPRHKITKRGQNVTFRCDPISEHNRLYWYRQTLGQGPEFLTYFQNEAQLEKSRLLSDRFSAERPKGSFSTLEIQRTEQGDSAMYLCASSFVLDGGSSTEAFFGQGTRLTVV.

The chain is built from TRBV11-2 and TRBJ1-1; D gene uncertain. The V gene lost 0 bases and the J gene lost 6 bases, with 8 bases spanning the gap. The CDR3 covers 13 residues. Germline lookup yields CDR1 SGHAT and CDR2 FQNNGV. The CDR3, as DNA: TGTGCCAGCAGCTTAGATTTAGCCCCTGAAGCTTTCTTT. Amino acids: CASSLDLAPEAFF.

The chain is built from TRBV7-2 and TRBJ2-5; tentatively, D is TRBD1 or TRBD2 (5 bases each). The CDR3 is made up of 12 amino acids. Deletions cut 5 bases from V and 11 bases from J, with 15 bases between. The germline V gene has CDR1 SGHTA and CDR2 FQGNSA. The CDR3 DNA is TGTGCCAGCAGCCGGACACCCGGGGAGCAGTACTTC. As protein: CASSRTPGEQYF.

The V gene is TRBV11-3, the J gene TRBJ2-1; 14 bases match TRBD2. The junction had 8 bases not matched to a gene; V was cut back by 4 bases and J by 6 bases. Per germline, CDR1 SGHNT and CDR2 YENEEA. CDR3 length equals 17 residues. The CDR3 sequence is CASSSRLAGGPSNEQFF. CDR3 bases: TGTGCCAGCAGCTCTAGACTAGCGGGAGGGCCGAGCAATGAGCAGTTCTTC.